This T cell receptor beta chain was sequenced in a study of identical twins. General observations from the study: Diverse VJ usage suggested most zero-insertion clonotypes were not invariant T cells.

MiXCR was run by TCRdb on the 5' RACE reads, yielding one entry per CDR3 protein. Of 350,000 to 400,000 distinct CDR3 sequences in the sample, approximately 8.7% were seen once. Notes on this clonotype: Its specificity is unknown.

Trimming pared 6 bases from V and 2 bases from J, leaving 13 bases between. The CDR3 runs to 14 residues. CDR1 is MNHEY, CDR2 SMNVEV, per germline (reference sequence). The sample taken for sequencing was naive T cells sorted from blood. This clonotype was obtained from a woman aged 50 to 65 in good health. This chain links TRBV27 with TRBJ2-5; tentatively, D is TRBD1 (6 bases). The CDR3 protein is CASSGRDTQETQYF. CDR3 nucleotide sequence: TGTGCCAGCAGCGGCCGGGACACACAAGAGACCCAGTACTTC.